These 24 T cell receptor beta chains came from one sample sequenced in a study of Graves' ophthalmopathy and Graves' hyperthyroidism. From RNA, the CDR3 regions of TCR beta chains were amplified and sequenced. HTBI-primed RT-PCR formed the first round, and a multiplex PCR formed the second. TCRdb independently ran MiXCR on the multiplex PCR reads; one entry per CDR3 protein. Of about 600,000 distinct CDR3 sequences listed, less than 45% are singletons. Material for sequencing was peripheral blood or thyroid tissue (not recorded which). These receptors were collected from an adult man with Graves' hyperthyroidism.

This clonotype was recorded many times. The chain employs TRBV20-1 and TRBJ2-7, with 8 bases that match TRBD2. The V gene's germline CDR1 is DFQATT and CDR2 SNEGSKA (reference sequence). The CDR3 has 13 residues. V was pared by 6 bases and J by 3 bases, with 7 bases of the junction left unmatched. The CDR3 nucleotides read TGCAGTGCGGCAACTAGCGGTTACTACGAGCAGTACTTC. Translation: CSAATSGYYEQYF.

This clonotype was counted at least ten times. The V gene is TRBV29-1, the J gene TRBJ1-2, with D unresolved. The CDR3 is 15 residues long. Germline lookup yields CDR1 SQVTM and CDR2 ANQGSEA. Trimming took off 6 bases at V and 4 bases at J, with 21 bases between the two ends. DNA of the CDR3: TGCAGCGTGGATGGTGGACCGGGAGACGGCTATGGCTACACCTTC. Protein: CSVDGGPGDGYGYTF.

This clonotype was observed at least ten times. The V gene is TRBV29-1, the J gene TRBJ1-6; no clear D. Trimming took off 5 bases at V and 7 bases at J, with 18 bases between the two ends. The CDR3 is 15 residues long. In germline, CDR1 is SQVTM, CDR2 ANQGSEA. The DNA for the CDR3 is TGCAGCGTTCTTTTTCCCGGGGAGGGAAATTCACCCCTCCACTTT. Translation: CSVLFPGEGNSPLHF.

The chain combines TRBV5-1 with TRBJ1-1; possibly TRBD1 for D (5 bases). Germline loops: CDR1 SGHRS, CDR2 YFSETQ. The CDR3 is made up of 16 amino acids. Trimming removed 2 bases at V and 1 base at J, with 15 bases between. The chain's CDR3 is CASSFGATTSNTEAFF. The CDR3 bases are TGCGCCAGCAGCTTCGGGGCAACAACTTCGAACACTGAAGCTTTCTTT.

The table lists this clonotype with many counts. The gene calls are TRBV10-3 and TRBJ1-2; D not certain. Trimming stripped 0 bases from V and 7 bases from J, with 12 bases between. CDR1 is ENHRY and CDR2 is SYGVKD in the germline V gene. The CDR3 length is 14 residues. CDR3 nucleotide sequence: TGTGCCATCAGTGAGTCGTCGGGGTGGACTGGCTACACCTTC. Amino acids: CAISESSGWTGYTF.

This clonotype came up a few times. CDR3 loop: CASDLIQGQPQHF. The CDR3 DNA reads as TGTGCCAGCGACCTTATCCAGGGTCAGCCCCAGCATTTT. The J gene is TRBJ1-5, the V gene TRBV28, with D perhaps TRBD1 (5 bases). Germline V gives CDR1 MDHEN, CDR2 SYDVKM. This CDR3 spans 13 amino acids. V was trimmed by 8 bases and J by 6 bases, leaving 14 bases between them.

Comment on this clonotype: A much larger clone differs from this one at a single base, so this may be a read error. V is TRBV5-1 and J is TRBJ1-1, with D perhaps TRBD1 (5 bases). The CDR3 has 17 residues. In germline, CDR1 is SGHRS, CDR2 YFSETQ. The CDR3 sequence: CASGLGFGGGKNTEAFF. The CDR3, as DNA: TGCGCCAGCGGCTTGGGTTTTGGTGGGGGGAAGAACACTGAAGCTTTCTTT.

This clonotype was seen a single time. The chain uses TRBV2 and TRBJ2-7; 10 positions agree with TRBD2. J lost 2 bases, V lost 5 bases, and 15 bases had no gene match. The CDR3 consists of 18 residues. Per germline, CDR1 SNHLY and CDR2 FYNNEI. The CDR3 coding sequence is TGTGCCAGCAGTTTAGGCGGGCTAGCGGGGGATCCTCCCTACGAGCAGTACTTC. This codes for CASSLGGLAGDPPYEQYF.

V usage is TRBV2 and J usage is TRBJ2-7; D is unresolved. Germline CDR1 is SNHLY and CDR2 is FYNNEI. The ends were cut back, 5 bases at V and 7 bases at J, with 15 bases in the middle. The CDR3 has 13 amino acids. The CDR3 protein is CASSPGPPAEQYF. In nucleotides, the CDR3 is TGTGCCAGCAGTCCGGGCCCCCCGGCAGAGCAGTACTTC.

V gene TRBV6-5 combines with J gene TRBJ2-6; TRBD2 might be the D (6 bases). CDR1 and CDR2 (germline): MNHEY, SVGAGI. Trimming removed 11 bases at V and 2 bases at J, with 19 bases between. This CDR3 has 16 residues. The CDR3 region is CAVRGSVGTGANVLTF. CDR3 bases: TGTGCCGTGCGGGGCAGTGTAGGGACTGGGGCCAACGTCCTGACTTTC.

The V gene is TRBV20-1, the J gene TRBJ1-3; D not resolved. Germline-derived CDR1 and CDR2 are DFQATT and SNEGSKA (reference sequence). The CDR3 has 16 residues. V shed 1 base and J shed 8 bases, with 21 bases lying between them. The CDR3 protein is CSARVGSDYYGYTIYF. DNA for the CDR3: TGCAGTGCTAGAGTCGGGTCAGACTACTATGGCTACACCATATATTTT.

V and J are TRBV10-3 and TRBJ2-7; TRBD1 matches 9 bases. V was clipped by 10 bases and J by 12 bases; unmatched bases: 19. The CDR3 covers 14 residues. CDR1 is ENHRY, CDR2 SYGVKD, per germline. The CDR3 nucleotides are TGTGCCAGCAGGGACCGGGACAGGGTCTACGAGTGGTACTTC. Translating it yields CASRDRDRVYEWYF.

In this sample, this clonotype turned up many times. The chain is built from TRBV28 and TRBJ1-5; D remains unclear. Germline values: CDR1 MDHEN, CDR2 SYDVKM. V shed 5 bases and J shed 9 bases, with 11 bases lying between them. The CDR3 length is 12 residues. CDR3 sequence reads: CASSVPLGPQHF. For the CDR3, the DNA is TGTGCCAGCAGTGTTCCCCTGGGGCCCCAGCATTTT. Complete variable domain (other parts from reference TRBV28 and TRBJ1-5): DVKVTQSSRYLVKRTGEKVFLECVQDMDHENMFWYRQDPGLGLRLIYFSYDVKMKEKGDIPEGYSVSREKKERFSLILESASTNQTSMYLCASSVPLGPQHFGDGTRLSIL.

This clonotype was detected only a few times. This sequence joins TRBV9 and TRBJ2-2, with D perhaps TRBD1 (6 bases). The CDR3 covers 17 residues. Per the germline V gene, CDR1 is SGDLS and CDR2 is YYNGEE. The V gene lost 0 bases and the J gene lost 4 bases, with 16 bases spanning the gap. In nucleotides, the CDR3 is TGTGCCAGCAGCGTAGACACTATGGCAGGGGCCACCGGGGAGCTGTTTTTT. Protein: CASSVDTMAGATGELFF.

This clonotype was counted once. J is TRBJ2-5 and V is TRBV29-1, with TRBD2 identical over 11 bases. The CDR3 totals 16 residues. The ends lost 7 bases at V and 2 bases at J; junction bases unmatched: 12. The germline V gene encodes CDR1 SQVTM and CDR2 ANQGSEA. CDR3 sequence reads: CSATHASGGSQETQYF. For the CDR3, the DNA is TGCAGCGCTACTCACGCTAGCGGGGGGAGTCAAGAGACCCAGTACTTC.

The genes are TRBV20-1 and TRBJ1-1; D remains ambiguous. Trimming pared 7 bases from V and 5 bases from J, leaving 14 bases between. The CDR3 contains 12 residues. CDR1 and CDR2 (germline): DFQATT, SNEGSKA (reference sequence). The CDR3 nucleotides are TGCAGTGAGTCCTCGGGGTGGACTGAAGCTTTCTTT. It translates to CSESSGWTEAFF.

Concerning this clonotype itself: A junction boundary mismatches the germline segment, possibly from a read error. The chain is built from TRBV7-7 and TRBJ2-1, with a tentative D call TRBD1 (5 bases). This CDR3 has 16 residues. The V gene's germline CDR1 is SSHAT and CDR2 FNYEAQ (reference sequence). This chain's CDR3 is CASSLEVGQGYNEQFF. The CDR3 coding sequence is TGTGCTAGCAGCTTAGAGGTGGGCCAGGGCTACAATGAGCAGTTCTTC.

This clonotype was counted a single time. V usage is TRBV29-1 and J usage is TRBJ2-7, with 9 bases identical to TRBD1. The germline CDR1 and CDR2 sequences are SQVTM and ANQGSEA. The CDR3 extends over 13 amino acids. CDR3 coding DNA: TGCAGTTACTCGAGGGACAGGGCCTACGAGCAGTACTTC. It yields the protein CSYSRDRAYEQYF.

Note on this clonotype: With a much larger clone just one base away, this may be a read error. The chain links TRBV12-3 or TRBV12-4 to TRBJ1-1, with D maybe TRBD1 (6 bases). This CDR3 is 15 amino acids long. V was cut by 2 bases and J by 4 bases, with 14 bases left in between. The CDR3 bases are TGTGCCAGCAGTTTAAAAGTGGGGGCGGGCACTGAAGCTTTCTTT. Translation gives CASSLKVGAGTEAFF.

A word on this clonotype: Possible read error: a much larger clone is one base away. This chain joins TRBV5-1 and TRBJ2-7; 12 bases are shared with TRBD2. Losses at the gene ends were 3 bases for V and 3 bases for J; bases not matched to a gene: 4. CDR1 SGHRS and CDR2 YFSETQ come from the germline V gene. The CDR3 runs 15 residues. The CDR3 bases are TGCGCCAGCAGCTCCGGACTAGCGGGGAACTACGAGCAGTACTTC. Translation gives CASSSGLAGNYEQYF.

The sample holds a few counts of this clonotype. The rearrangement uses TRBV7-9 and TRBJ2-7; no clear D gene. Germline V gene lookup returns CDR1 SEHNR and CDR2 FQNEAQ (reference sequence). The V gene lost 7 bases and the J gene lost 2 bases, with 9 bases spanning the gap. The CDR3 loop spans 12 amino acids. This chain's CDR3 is CASTTEPYEQYF. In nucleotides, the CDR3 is TGTGCCAGCACCACAGAGCCCTACGAGCAGTACTTC.

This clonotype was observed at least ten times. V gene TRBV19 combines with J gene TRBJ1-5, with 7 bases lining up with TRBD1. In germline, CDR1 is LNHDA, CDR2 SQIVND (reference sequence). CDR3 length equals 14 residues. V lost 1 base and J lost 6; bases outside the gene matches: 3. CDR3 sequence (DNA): TGTGCCAGTAGTATAGCGGGGGACAGTCAGCCCCAGCATTTT. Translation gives CASSIAGDSQPQHF.

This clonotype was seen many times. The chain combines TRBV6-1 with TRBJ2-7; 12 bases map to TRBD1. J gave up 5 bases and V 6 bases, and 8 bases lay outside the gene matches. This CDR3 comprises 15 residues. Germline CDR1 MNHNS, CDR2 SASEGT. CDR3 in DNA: TGTGCCAGCAGCCCGACCGGGACAGGGGGCAACGAGCAGTACTTC. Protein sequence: CASSPTGTGGNEQYF.

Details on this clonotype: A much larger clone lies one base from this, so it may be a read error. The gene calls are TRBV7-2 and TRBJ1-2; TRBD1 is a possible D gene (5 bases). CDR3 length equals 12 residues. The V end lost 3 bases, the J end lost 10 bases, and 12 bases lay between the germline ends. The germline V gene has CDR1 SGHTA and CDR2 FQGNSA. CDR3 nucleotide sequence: TGTGCCAGCAGCTTGGGGGAAGCTGACTACACCTTC. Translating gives CASSLGEADYTF.